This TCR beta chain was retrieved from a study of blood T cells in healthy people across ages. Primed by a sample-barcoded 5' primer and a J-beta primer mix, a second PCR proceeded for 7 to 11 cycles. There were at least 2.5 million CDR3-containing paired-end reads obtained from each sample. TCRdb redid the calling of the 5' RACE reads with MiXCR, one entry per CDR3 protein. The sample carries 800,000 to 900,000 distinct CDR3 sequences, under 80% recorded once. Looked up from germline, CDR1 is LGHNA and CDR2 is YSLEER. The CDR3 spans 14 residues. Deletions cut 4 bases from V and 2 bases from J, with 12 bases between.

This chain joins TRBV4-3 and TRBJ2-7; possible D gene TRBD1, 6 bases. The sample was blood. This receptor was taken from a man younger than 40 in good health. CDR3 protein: CASSPGDNPYEQYF. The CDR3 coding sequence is TGCGCCAGCAGCCCCGGGGACAACCCCTACGAGCAGTACTTC.